The clone carrying this T cell receptor (beta chain) was seen at least ten times. What it binds is unknown. The sample comes from a study of human T cells and chemical hapten exposure. Study-level points and caveats: Expanded TCRs produced significantly more large CDR3 similarity clusters than controls did.

The CDR3 sequence is 14 residues long. V was shortened by 6 bases and J by 10 bases, with 19 bases between the two germline ends. CDR1 is SGHDN, CDR2 FVKESK, per germline. Time point noted: pre-sensitization, week 0. Treatment of the sample: therapeutic diphenylcyclopropenone sensitization with weekly scalp DPC. TCRdb reprocessed the RACE reads with MiXCR, giving one entry per CDR3 protein. This sample has about 61,000 distinct CDR3 sequences; approximately 6.7% occur once, and the top ten carry under 2%. The sequenced sample was whole blood, obtained in connection with sensitization to the hapten diphenylcyclopropenone (DPC). This clonotype was obtained from a young woman with alopecia areata. Some clones in this sample may be carry-over from other donors' samples. The chain uses TRBV14 and TRBJ1-3; D remains ambiguous. The CDR3 spells CASSLEIGSRTIYF. The CDR3 coding sequence is TGTGCCAGCAGTCTGGAAATAGGGAGTCGGACCATATATTTT.